This T cell receptor (beta chain) was obtained from a study of blood T cell repertoires in COVID-19. Source study methods: Amplification from reference gene primers served as the basis for estimated nucleated cell counts. Sequencing used immunoSEQ multiplex PCR; TCRdb keeps in-frame clones, though not all of them. V and J calls plus clone size are reproduced from that table; the DNA served to infer D and trimming. The sample lists roughly 97,000 clones, around 85% occurring once. The CDR3 is 15 amino acids. Germline V lookup: CDR1 LGHDT, CDR2 YNNKEL (reference sequence). V lost 8 bases and J lost 9; bases outside the gene matches: 9.

The sequencing sample was made of peripheral blood. The chain carries TRBV3-1 (or the pseudogene TRBV3-2) and TRBJ2-3, with 15 bases lining up with TRBD2. The clonotype comes from a woman aged 80 or over with active or convalescent COVID-19. DNA of the CDR3: TGTGCCAGCGGACCCGGGACTAGCGGGGGGCACACGCAGTATTTT. It codes for CASGPGTSGGHTQYF.